The 32 T cell receptor beta chains listed next were all sequenced from one sample in a study of blood T cell repertoires in COVID-19. Clones were sequenced by immunoSEQ multiplex PCR, and TCRdb holds only the in-frame ones, with some missing. In the table there are around 250,000 clones, roughly 88% of which are singletons. Source material: peripheral blood. These receptors were taken from a woman aged 80 or over with COVID-19, enrolled during active disease.

The chain combines TRBV6-6 with TRBJ2-7, with 9 bases that match TRBD2. The germline V gene encodes CDR1 MNHNY and CDR2 SVGAGI (reference sequence). The junction had 1 base not matched to a gene; V was cut back by 2 bases and J by 2 bases. CDR3 length: 14 residues. This CDR3 is CASSYGGGAYEQYF. DNA for the CDR3: TGTGCCAGCAGTTACGGCGGGGGGGCCTACGAGCAGTACTTC.

The chain uses TRBV23-1 and TRBJ1-5; no clear D. TRBV23-1 is recorded as an ORF, its role being uncertain. The V gene lost 0 bases and the J gene lost 0 bases, with 6 bases spanning the gap. This CDR3 is 15 amino acids long. CDR3 region: CASSQSQDSNQPQHF. In nucleotides, the CDR3 is TGCGCCAGCAGTCAATCGCAGGATAGCAATCAGCCCCAGCATTTT.

The sample holds one count of this clone. The V call is TRBV7-2, the J call TRBJ2-2; TRBD2 might be the D (7 bases). This CDR3 has 16 residues. V lost 3 bases, J lost 1 base, and 12 bases lay in between. Germline V gene lookup returns CDR1 SGHTA and CDR2 FQGNSA. The DNA for the CDR3 is TGTGCCAGCAGCTTTGGGGGGGCCGTGAACACCGGGGAGCTGTTTTTT. Amino acids: CASSFGGAVNTGELFF.

The rearrangement links TRBV6-2 or TRBV6-3 to TRBJ2-7; the D gene is possibly TRBD2 (5 bases). CDR3 length equals 14 residues. V was clipped by 2 bases and J by 1 base, with 9 bases between them. From germline, CDR1 is MNHEY and CDR2 SVGEGT. The CDR3 sequence is CASSYPGESYEQYF. DNA of the CDR3: TGTGCCAGCAGTTACCCCGGGGAGTCCTACGAGCAGTACTTC.

The gene calls are TRBV2 and TRBJ1-1, with a tentative D call TRBD1 (6 bases). Germline-derived CDR1 and CDR2 are SNHLY and FYNNEI. The CDR3 consists of 14 residues. Trimming pared 4 bases from V and 3 bases from J, leaving 12 bases between. CDR3 in DNA: TGTGCCAGCAGTGCGGGGGGGCTCGACACTGAAGCTTTCTTT. Its protein product is CASSAGGLDTEAFF.

Of note for this clone: This same CDR3 is encoded by further DNA sequences in the sample. This chain links TRBV5-1 with TRBJ2-1; maybe TRBD2 (6 bases). The V gene's germline CDR1 is SGHRS and CDR2 YFSETQ. CDR3 length: 15 residues. V gave up 3 bases and J gave up 1 base, with 11 bases separating them. The CDR3 reads CASSSSGGSYNEQFF. CDR3 in DNA: TGCGCCAGCAGCTCTTCCGGGGGTTCCTACAATGAGCAGTTCTTC.

The chain is built from TRBV18 and TRBJ2-4; D perhaps matches TRBD1 (5 bases). Looked up from germline, CDR1 is KGHSH and CDR2 is LQKENI. This CDR3 is 14 amino acids long. The ends were cut back, 3 bases at V and 5 bases at J, with 11 bases in the middle. The CDR3 here is CASSPAGPQNIQYF. The DNA of the CDR3 is TGTGCCAGCTCACCCGCAGGGCCCCAAAACATTCAGTACTTC. The full variable domain, in which reference TRBV18 and TRBJ2-4 provide the parts outside the CDR3, is NAGVMQNPRHLVRRRGQEARLRCSPMKGHSHVYWYRQLPEEGLKFMVYLQKENIIDESGMPKERFSAEFPKEGPSILRIQQVVRGDSAAYFCASSPAGPQNIQYFGAGTRLSVL.

CDR3 loop: CASSQTSGAYNEQFF. The CDR3 region has the DNA TGTGCCAGCAGCCAAACTAGCGGGGCCTACAATGAGCAGTTCTTC. This chain connects TRBV3-1 (or the pseudogene TRBV3-2) to TRBJ2-1; 10 positions agree with TRBD2. CDR3 length: 15 residues. Germline V gives CDR1 LGHDT, CDR2 YNNKEL (reference sequence). The V and J ends lost 2 bases and 2 bases, in that order; junction bases with no gene match: 0.

This clone was counted a few times. The V call is TRBV18, the J call TRBJ2-2; the D gene is possibly TRBD2 (6 bases). V dropped 3 bases and J dropped 4 bases, with 12 bases sitting between them. The CDR3 is made up of 15 amino acids. Per germline, CDR1 KGHSH and CDR2 LQKENI. The CDR3 nucleotides read TGTGCCAGCTCACCCGGGACTTCTAGCACCGGGGAGCTGTTTTTT. Translating it yields CASSPGTSSTGELFF.

This clone turned up a few times. The chain has TRBV10-2 and TRBJ1-2, with a weak D call TRBD1 (6 bases). The germline V gene has CDR1 WSHSY and CDR2 SAAADI. V was pared by 4 bases and J by 2 bases, with 11 bases between. The length of the CDR3 is 14 residues. The CDR3, as DNA: TGCGCCAGCAGTGCAGCGGGGGGCAACTATGGCTACACCTTC. Translated: CASSAAGGNYGYTF.

The rearrangement links TRBV5-1 to TRBJ1-3, with unresolved D. V was trimmed by 0 bases and J by 4 bases, leaving 14 bases between them. The germline V gene has CDR1 SGHRS and CDR2 YFSETQ. The CDR3 length is 16 residues. CDR3 residues: CASSLENSLKGNTIYF. The CDR3 coding sequence is TGCGCCAGCAGCTTGGAGAACAGCCTAAAAGGAAACACCATATATTTT.

This chain links TRBV7-9 with TRBJ2-5, with 8 positions matching TRBD2. There are 16 residues in the CDR3. Losses at the gene ends were 6 bases for V and 4 bases for J; bases not matched to a gene: 13. Per germline, CDR1 SEHNR and CDR2 FQNEAQ (reference sequence). The CDR3 DNA sequence: TGTGCCAGCAGTTCCAGATCCGGACTAGCATTAGAGACCCAGTACTTC. Residues: CASSSRSGLALETQYF.

The chain links TRBV7-6 to TRBJ2-1, with 8 nucleotides matching TRBD2. The J segment lost 8 bases and the V segment lost 2 bases, leaving 17 bases of the junction unmatched. The germline gives CDR1 SGHVS, CDR2 FNYEAQ. There are 18 residues in the CDR3. For the CDR3, the DNA is TGTGCCAGCAGCTTAACCTACCCTGTGAGCGGGGGTTCTCATGAGCAGTTCTTC. Its translation: CASSLTYPVSGGSHEQFF.

The CDR3 spells CASSPRTESMNTEAFF. The CDR3 DNA sequence: TGTGCCAGCTCACCTCGGACAGAAAGCATGAACACTGAAGCTTTCTTT. The chain couples TRBV18 to TRBJ1-1, with D possibly being TRBD1 (6 bases). The length of the CDR3 is 16 residues. V lost 3 bases, J lost 0 bases, and 14 bases lay in between. Germline V lookup: CDR1 KGHSH, CDR2 LQKENI.

This clone showed up just once. The chain combines TRBV25-1 with TRBJ1-4, with D maybe TRBD1 (6 bases). V was clipped by 10 bases and J by 5 bases, with 23 bases between them. This CDR3 is built from 16 residues. CDR1 is MGHDK and CDR2 is SYGVNS in the germline V gene. The DNA of the CDR3 is TGTGCCACCTCGGCAGGGGTAAACGTCGAGAATGAAAAACTGTTTTTT. Its protein product is CATSAGVNVENEKLFF.

This sequence joins TRBV2 and TRBJ2-2; 11 nucleotides agree with TRBD1. Per germline, CDR1 SNHLY and CDR2 FYNNEI. The CDR3 loop spans 15 amino acids. V gave up 7 bases and J gave up 4 bases; unmatched junction bases: 5. CDR3 residues: CASTLGTGGTGELFF. The CDR3 nucleotides are TGTGCCAGCACCCTAGGGACAGGGGGCACCGGGGAGCTGTTTTTT. Together with reference TRBV2 and TRBJ2-2, the CDR3 gives the full variable domain: EPEVTQTPSHQVTQMGQEVILRCVPISNHLYFYWYRQILGQKVEFLVSFYNNEISEKSEIFDDQFSVERPDGSNFTLKIRSTKLEDSAMYFCASTLGTGGTGELFFGEGSRLTVL.

The chain links TRBV5-1 to TRBJ2-3; 14 nucleotides line up with TRBD2. This CDR3 has 15 residues. Looked up from germline, CDR1 is SGHRS and CDR2 is YFSETQ. V dropped 4 bases and J dropped 5; count of bases not matched to a gene: 3. This chain's CDR3 is CASSAGLAGGDTQYF. The CDR3 DNA reads as TGCGCCAGCAGCGCCGGACTAGCGGGGGGAGATACGCAGTATTTT.

This sequence joins TRBV5-5 and TRBJ1-4; a possible D gene is TRBD1 (6 bases). Trimming cost V 2 bases and J 4 bases, with 18 bases left between them. Germline V gene sequence: CDR1 SGHKS, CDR2 YYEKEE (reference sequence). CDR3 length equals 17 residues. The CDR3 loop reads CASSFEAGAQGNEKLFF. For the CDR3, the DNA is TGTGCCAGCAGCTTTGAGGCGGGGGCGCAGGGTAATGAAAAACTGTTTTTT.

The chain carries TRBV2 and TRBJ1-5; D is undetermined. CDR3 length: 16 amino acids. Looked up from germline, CDR1 is SNHLY and CDR2 is FYNNEI. V lost 5 bases and J lost 0, with 14 bases in between. The DNA for the CDR3 is TGTGCCAGCAGTAGGAGACAAGACTATAGCAATCAGCCCCAGCATTTT. It specifies CASSRRQDYSNQPQHF. The full variable domain, its missing parts supplied by reference TRBV2 and TRBJ1-5, is EPEVTQTPSHQVTQMGQEVILRCVPISNHLYFYWYRQILGQKVEFLVSFYNNEISEKSEIFDDQFSVERPDGSNFTLKIRSTKLEDSAMYFCASSRRQDYSNQPQHFGDGTRLSIL.

Only a few counts were recorded for this clone. The chain couples TRBV18 to TRBJ1-3; the D is unclear. Germline V gene sequence: CDR1 KGHSH, CDR2 LQKENI. Trimming removed 2 bases from V and 8 bases from J, with 4 bases in between. This CDR3 spans 11 amino acids. Here the CDR3 reads CASSPGDTIYF. In DNA form, the CDR3 reads TGTGCCAGCTCACCAGGAGACACCATATATTTT.

The rearrangement uses TRBV11-2 and TRBJ1-4; tentatively, D is TRBD1 (5 bases). V shed 4 bases and J shed 0 bases, with 18 bases lying between them. Germline V gene sequence: CDR1 SGHAT, CDR2 FQNNGV. This CDR3 comprises 18 residues. The CDR3 is CASSSQRPGGATNEKLFF. CDR3 in DNA: TGTGCCAGCAGCTCCCAAAGGCCGGGGGGGGCAACTAATGAAAAACTGTTTTTT.

There are a few counts of this clone. The V and J genes are TRBV7-2 and TRBJ1-1, with D possibly matching TRBD1 (5 bases). Germline loops: CDR1 SGHTA, CDR2 FQGNSA. The V gene lost 1 base and the J gene lost 0 bases, with 9 bases spanning the gap. The CDR3 spans 15 residues. The chain's CDR3 is CASSLGAGLNTEAFF. The DNA of the CDR3 is TGTGCCAGCAGCTTAGGGGCAGGGTTGAACACTGAAGCTTTCTTT.

A note on this clone: This same CDR3 is encoded by further DNA sequences in the sample. V usage is TRBV5-1 and J usage is TRBJ2-3; 8 bases line up with TRBD1. Germline-derived CDR1 and CDR2 are SGHRS and YFSETQ. This CDR3 has 15 amino acids. Losses at the gene ends were 3 bases for V and 2 bases for J; bases not matched to a gene: 5. The CDR3 loop reads CASSSQGQVTDTQYF. CDR3 sequence (DNA): TGCGCCAGCAGCTCCCAGGGACAGGTCACAGATACGCAGTATTTT.

The genes are TRBV3-1 (or the pseudogene TRBV3-2) and TRBJ1-1, with TRBD1 as a possible D gene (5 bases). Germline V gives CDR1 LGHDT, CDR2 YNNKEL (reference sequence). Trimming removed 4 bases from V and 1 base from J, with 10 bases in between. The CDR3 runs 14 residues. Written as DNA, the CDR3 is TGTGCCAGCAGCCCCGTGGGGGGGAACACTGAAGCTTTCTTT. This gives the protein CASSPVGGNTEAFF.

The chain links TRBV6-2 or TRBV6-3 to TRBJ2-3, with 8 bases fitting TRBD1. Germline lookup yields CDR1 MNHEY and CDR2 SVGEGT. The CDR3 length is 15 residues. After removal of 4 bases from V and 4 bases from J, the junction contained 7 bases not matched to a gene. CDR3 sequence reads: CASSSDRVYADTQYF. Here the CDR3 DNA reads TGTGCCAGCAGTTCGGACAGGGTTTATGCAGATACGCAGTATTTT.

The V gene is TRBV28, the J gene TRBJ2-7; tentatively, D is TRBD1 (6 bases). The CDR3 has 15 amino acids. The germline gives CDR1 MDHEN, CDR2 SYDVKM. V was shortened by 5 bases and J by 3 bases, with 17 bases between the two germline ends. The CDR3 region has the DNA TGTGCCAGCAGTCGCCTTGGACAGCAAAACTACGAGCAGTACGTC. It yields the protein CASSRLGQQNYEQYV.

This chain joins TRBV20-1 and TRBJ1-1; maybe TRBD1 (5 bases). The ends were cut back, 5 bases at V and 6 bases at J, with 10 bases in the middle. The CDR3 spans 11 residues. CDR1 is DFQATT, CDR2 SNEGSKA, per germline (reference sequence). The CDR3 here is CSAPDRAEAFF. Here the CDR3 DNA reads TGCAGTGCTCCCGACAGAGCTGAAGCTTTCTTT.

The chain couples TRBV19 to TRBJ1-3; the match to TRBD1 covers 7 bases. CDR3 length: 14 amino acids. V shed 4 bases, J shed 0 bases, and the junction held 0 bases outside the gene matches. CDR1 and CDR2 (germline): LNHDA, SQIVND (reference sequence). The CDR3 region has the DNA TGTGCCAGTAGTAACAGGGGCTCTGGAAACACCATATATTTT. Its protein is CASSNRGSGNTIYF.

This chain uses TRBV7-9 with TRBJ1-1, with D possibly being TRBD1 (6 bases). The CDR3 covers 14 residues. The V gene's germline CDR1 is SEHNR and CDR2 FQNEAQ (reference sequence). Trimming removed 5 bases at V and 1 base at J, with 11 bases between. The CDR3 sequence: CASSVTDRNTEAFF. CDR3 sequence (DNA): TGTGCCAGCAGCGTCACGGACAGGAACACTGAAGCTTTCTTT.

This rearrangement joins TRBV28 to TRBJ2-7, with TRBD1 identical over 8 bases. The CDR3 has 15 amino acids. J lost 0 bases, V lost 6 bases, and 7 bases had no gene match. CDR1 is MDHEN, CDR2 SYDVKM, per germline. The CDR3 DNA follows: TGTGCCAGCAGAAATACAGGGGGTTCCTCCTACGAGCAGTACTTC. This codes for CASRNTGGSSYEQYF.

The chain combines TRBV5-1 with TRBJ2-3; D is unclear. Trimming shortened V by 3 bases and J by 0 bases, and 8 bases separated the two germline ends. This CDR3 region has 14 residues. CDR1 SGHRS and CDR2 YFSETQ come from the germline V gene. The chain's CDR3 is CASSSLLSTDTQYF. The DNA of the CDR3 is TGCGCCAGCAGCTCCCTACTGAGCACAGATACGCAGTATTTT.

The chain uses TRBV5-1 and TRBJ1-4; 7 bases line up with TRBD1. J gave up 2 bases and V 0 bases, and 4 bases lay outside the gene matches. From germline, CDR1 is SGHRS and CDR2 YFSETQ. The CDR3 length is 16 residues. CDR3 coding DNA: TGCGCCAGCAGCTTGGGACAGGGACCGACTAATGAAAAACTGTTTTTT. It translates to CASSLGQGPTNEKLFF.